The TCR beta chain under discussion was sequenced for a study of shared clonotypes between healthy human individuals. Study-level background: Two women and a few men aged 18 to 49 served as donors. Regarding the study as a whole: The expectation was that sequencing depth would affect clonotype sharing among donors.

Turning to this clone: Antigen unknown.

All participating donors were Caucasian adults from Nashville, Tennessee. The sequencing of unsorted PBMC DNA took place on ten immunoSEQ deep assay plates. The assay was immunoSEQ multiplex PCR, and TCRdb's table has in-frame clones only and misses some. The table has about 490,000 clones, almost 80% seen once. This clonotype was obtained from a woman between 40 and 50 years old in good health. Some clones in this sample may be carry-over from other donors' samples. The specimen sequenced was PBMCs.

The CDR3 region is CASSPSGTNTGELFF. The CDR3 DNA is TGTGCCAGCAGCCCATCCGGGACAAATACCGGGGAGCTGTTTTTT. This rearrangement joins TRBV7-3 to TRBJ2-2, with D tentatively TRBD1 (6 bases). The length of the CDR3 is 15 residues. With 5 bases removed from V and 5 bases from J, the gap between germline ends came to 15 bases. Germline loops: CDR1 SGHTA, CDR2 FQGTGA.